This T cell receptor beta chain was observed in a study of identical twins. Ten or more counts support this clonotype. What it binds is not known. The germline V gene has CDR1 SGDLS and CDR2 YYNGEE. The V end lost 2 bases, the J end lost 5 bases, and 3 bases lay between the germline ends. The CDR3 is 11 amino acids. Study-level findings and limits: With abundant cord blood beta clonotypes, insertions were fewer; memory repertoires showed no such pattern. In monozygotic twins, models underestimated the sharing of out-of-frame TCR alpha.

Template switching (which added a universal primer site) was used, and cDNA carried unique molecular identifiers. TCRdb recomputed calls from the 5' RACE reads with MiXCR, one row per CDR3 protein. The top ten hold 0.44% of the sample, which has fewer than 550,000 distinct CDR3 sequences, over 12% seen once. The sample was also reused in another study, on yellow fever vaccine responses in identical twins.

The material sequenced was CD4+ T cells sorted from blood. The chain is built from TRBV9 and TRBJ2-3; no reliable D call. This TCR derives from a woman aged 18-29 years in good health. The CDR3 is CASSVGDTQYF. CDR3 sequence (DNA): TGTGCCAGCAGCGTCGGAGATACGCAGTATTTT.